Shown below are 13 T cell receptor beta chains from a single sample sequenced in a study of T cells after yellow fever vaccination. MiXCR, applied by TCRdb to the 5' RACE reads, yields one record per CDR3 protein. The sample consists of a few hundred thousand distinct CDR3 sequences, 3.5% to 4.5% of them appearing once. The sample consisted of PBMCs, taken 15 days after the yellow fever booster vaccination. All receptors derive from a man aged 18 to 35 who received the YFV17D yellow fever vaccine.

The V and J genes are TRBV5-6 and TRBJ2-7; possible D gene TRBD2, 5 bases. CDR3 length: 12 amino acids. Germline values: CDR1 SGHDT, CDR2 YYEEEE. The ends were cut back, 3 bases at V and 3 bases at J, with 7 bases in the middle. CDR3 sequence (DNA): TGTGCCAGCAGCTCAGGACTCTACGAGCAGTACGTC. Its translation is CASSSGLYEQYV.

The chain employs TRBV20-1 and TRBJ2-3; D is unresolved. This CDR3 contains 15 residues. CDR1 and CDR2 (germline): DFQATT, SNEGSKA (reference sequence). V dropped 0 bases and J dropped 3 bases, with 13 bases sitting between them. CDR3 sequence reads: CSARDRLVGTDTQYF. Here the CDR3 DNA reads TGCAGTGCTAGAGATCGCCTAGTGGGAACAGATACGCAGTATTTT.

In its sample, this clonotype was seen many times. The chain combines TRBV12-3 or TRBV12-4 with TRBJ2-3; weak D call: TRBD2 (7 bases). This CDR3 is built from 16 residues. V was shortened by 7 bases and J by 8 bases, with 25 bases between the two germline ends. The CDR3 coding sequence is TGTGCCAGCACCCTTCTGCTAGCGGCGACCAGGGGTACGCAGTATTTT. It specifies CASTLLLAATRGTQYF.

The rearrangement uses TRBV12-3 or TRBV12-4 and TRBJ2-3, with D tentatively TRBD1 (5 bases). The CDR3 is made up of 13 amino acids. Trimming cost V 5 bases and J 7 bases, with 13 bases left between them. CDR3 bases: TGTGCCAGCAGTGGCCAGGGTCCCAATACGCAGTATTTT. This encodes CASSGQGPNTQYF.

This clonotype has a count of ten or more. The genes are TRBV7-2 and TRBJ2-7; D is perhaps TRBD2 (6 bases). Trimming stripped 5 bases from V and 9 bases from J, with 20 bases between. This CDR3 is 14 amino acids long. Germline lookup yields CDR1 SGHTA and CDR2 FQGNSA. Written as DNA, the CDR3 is TGTGCCAGCAGCCTAGGAGGGTTGGTCCCTCCGCAGTACGTC. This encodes CASSLGGLVPPQYV.

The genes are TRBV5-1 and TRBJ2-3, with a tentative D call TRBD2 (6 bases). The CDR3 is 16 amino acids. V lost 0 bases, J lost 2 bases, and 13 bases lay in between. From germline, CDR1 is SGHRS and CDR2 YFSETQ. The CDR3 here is CASSLAAAGLTDTQYF. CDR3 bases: TGCGCCAGCAGCTTGGCCGCAGCGGGCCTCACAGATACGCAGTATTTT.

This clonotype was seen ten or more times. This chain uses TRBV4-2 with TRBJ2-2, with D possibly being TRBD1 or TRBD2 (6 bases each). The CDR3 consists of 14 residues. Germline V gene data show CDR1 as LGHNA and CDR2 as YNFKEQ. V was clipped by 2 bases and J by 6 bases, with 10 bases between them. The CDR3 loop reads CASSQRGESGELFF. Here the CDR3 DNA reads TGTGCCAGCAGCCAAAGGGGGGAGTCCGGGGAGCTGTTTTTT.

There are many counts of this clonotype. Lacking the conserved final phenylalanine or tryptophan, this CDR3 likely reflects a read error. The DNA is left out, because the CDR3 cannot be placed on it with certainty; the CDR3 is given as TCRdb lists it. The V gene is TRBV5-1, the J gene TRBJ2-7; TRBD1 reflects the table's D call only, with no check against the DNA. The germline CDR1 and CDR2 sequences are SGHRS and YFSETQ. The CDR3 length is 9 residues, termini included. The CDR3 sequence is CASSWGRYL.

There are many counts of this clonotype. The chain's CDR3 is CASSDSVSETQYF. DNA for the CDR3: TGTGCCAGCAGTGACAGCGTCTCAGAGACCCAGTACTTC. V and J are TRBV28 and TRBJ2-5; a weak D match, TRBD1 (5 bases). The CDR3 extends over 13 amino acids. V was trimmed by 5 bases and J by 4 bases, leaving 11 bases between them. Germline-derived CDR1 and CDR2 are MDHEN and SYDVKM.

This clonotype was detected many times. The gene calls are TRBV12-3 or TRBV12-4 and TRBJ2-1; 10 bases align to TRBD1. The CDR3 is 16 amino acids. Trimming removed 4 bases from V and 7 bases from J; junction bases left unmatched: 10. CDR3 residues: CASSSTGTGDGNEQFF. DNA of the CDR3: TGTGCCAGCAGTTCAACCGGGACAGGGGATGGGAATGAGCAGTTCTTC.

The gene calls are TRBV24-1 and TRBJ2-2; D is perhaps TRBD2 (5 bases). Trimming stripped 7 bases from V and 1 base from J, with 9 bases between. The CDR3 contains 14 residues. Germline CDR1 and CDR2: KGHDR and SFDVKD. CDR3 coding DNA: TGTGCCACCAGAGGGAGAGTGAACACCGGGGAGCTGTTTTTT. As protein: CATRGRVNTGELFF.

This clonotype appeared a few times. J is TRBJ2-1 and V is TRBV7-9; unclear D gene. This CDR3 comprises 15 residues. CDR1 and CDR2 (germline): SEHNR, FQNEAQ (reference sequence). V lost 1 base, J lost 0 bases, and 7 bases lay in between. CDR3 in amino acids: CASSLEGRSYNEQFF. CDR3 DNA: TGTGCCAGCAGCTTAGAAGGCCGCTCCTACAATGAGCAGTTCTTC.

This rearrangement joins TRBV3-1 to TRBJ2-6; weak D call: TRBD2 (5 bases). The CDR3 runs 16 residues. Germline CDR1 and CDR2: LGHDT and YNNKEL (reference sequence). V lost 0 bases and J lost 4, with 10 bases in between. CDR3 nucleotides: TGTGCCAGCAGCCAAGAGAGAGGGAGCGGGGCCAACGTCCTGACTTTC. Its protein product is CASSQERGSGANVLTF.